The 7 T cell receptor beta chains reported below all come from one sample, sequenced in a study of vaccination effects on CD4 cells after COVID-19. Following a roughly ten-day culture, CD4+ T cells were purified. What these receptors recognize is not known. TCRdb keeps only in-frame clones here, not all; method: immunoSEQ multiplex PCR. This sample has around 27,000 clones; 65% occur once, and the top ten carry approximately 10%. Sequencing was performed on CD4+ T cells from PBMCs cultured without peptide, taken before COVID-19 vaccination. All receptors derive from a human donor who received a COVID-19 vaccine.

CDR3 loop: CASSKRTGTSGGPTTDTQYF. The CDR3 bases are TGTGCCAGCAGCAAGCGGACCGGGACTAGCGGGGGGCCCACCACAGATACGCAGTATTTT. The rearrangement links TRBV9 to TRBJ2-3; TRBD2 aligns across 15 bases. Germline values: CDR1 SGDLS, CDR2 YYNGEE. The CDR3 spans 20 residues. V was pared by 4 bases and J by 2 bases, with 14 bases of the junction left unmatched.

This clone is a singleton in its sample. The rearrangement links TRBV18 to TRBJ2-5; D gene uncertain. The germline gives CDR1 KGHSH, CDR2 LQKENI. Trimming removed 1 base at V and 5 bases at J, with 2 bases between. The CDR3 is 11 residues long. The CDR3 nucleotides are TGTGCCAGCTCACCACGGGAGACCCAGTACTTC. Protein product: CASSPRETQYF.

The CDR3 region is CAITDNLGGNTEAFF. CDR3 sequence (DNA): TGTGCCATCACTGATAACTTGGGGGGGAACACTGAAGCTTTCTTT. The chain uses TRBV10-3 and TRBJ1-1; the D gene is possibly TRBD1 (5 bases). The V gene lost 7 bases and the J gene lost 1 base, with 16 bases spanning the gap. The CDR3 sequence is 15 residues long. The germline CDR1 and CDR2 sequences are ENHRY and SYGVKD.

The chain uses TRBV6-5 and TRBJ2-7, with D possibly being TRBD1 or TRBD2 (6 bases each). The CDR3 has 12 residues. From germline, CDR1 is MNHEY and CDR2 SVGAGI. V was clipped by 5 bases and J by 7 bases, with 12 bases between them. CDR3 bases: TGTGCCAGCAGTCGGGGGCCAGGGGAGCAGTACTTC. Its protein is CASSRGPGEQYF.

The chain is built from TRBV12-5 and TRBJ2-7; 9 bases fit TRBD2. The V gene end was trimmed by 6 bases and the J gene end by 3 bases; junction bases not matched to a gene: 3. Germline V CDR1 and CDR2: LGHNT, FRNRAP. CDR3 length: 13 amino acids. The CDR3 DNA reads TGTGCTAGTGGCCGAGCGGGAGGCTACGAGCAGTACTTC. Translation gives CASGRAGGYEQYF.

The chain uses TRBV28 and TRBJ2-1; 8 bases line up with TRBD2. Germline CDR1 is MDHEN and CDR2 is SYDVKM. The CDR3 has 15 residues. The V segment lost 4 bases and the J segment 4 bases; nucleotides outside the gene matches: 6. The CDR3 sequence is CASSSPGGAYNEQFF. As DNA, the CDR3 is TGTGCCAGCAGTTCCCCGGGAGGGGCGTACAATGAGCAGTTCTTC.

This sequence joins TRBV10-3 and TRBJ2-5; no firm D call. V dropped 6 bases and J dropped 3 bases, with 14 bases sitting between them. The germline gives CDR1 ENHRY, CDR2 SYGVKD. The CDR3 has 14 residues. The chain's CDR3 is CAIRAGGPEETQYF. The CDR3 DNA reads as TGTGCCATCAGGGCCGGTGGGCCAGAAGAGACCCAGTACTTC.